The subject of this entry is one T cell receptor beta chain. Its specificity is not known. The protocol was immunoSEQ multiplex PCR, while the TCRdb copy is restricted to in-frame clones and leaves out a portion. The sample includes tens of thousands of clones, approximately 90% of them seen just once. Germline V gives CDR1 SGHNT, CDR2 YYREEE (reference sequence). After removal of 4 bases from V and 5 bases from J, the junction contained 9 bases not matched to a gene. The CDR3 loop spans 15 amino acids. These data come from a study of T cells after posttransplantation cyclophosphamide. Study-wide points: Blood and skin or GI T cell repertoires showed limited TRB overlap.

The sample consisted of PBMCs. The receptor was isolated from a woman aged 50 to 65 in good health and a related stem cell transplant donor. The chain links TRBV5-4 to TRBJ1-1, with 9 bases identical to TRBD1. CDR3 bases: TGTGCCAGCAGCATGCAGACAGGGGGAGTGACTGAAGCTTTCTTT. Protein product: CASSMQTGGVTEAFF.